Listed below are T cell receptor beta chains from one sample, sequenced in a study of blood T cells in healthy people across ages. Via MiXCR, TCRdb re-called the 5' RACE reads, giving one row per CDR3 protein. This table has approximately 2,000,000 distinct CDR3 sequences, around 42% appearing once. The material sequenced was blood. The receptor source for this set is a human donor in good health. Each CDR3 is given with its conserved first and last residue. A D gene is named only where the DNA matches it firmly. Part of the rows lack a size; the others show once, few, many or a class for expanded clones.

d_gene,abundance,j_gene,v_gene,len,CDR3aa,CDR3nt
TRBD2,-,TRBJ2-1,TRBV7-3,17,CASSRRERGDAYNEQFF,TGTGCCAGCAGTCGGAGAGAGCGGGGGGACGCATACAATGAGCAGTTCTTC
TRBD2,-,TRBJ2-5,TRBV7-2,16,CASSLESGGGAETQYF,TGTGCCAGCAGCTTAGAATCGGGCGGGGGGGCGGAGACCCAGTACTTC
-,many,TRBJ2-7,TRBV28,14,CASSARDSTYEQYF,TGTGCCAGCAGTGCCCGGGACTCAACCTACGAGCAGTACTTC
TRBD1,many,TRBJ1-5,TRBV9,19,CASSLIRDRRAYSNQPQHF,TGTGCCAGCAGCCTCATCCGGGACAGGCGAGCGTATAGCAATCAGCCCCAGCATTTT
-,few,TRBJ2-7,TRBV5-1,15,CASSLAGTSNYEQYF,TGCGCCAGCAGCTTGGCCGGGACATCCAACTACGAGCAGTACTTC
TRBD2,few,TRBJ2-7,TRBV20-1,18,CSARAILTSGPTSYEQYF,TGCAGTGCTAGAGCTATATTGACTAGCGGGCCTACCTCCTACGAGCAGTACTTC
-,-,TRBJ2-7,TRBV9,12,CASSDSGFEQYF,TGTGCCAGCAGCGATTCGGGATTCGAGCAGTACTTC
TRBD1,-,TRBJ1-2,TRBV7-2,13,CASSALRGLGYTF,TGTGCCAGCAGCGCCCTCAGGGGGCTCGGCTACACCTTC
-,once,TRBJ2-4,TRBV28,14,CASDHMGRHNEQYF,TGTGCCAGCGACCACATGGGGCGGCACAATGAGCAGTACTTC
-,-,TRBJ2-5,TRBV7-8,11,CASISQWTQYF,TGTGCCAGCATCTCACAATGGACCCAGTACTTC